Listed below are T cell receptor beta chains from one sample, sequenced in a study of T cell responses to AZD1222 COVID-19 vaccine. The repertoire was sequenced with immunoSEQ multiplex PCR; TCRdb's copy has only in-frame clones and lacks some. The sample includes around 140,000 clones, more than 85% of them seen just once. Source: peripheral blood, taken on day 0 of AZD1222 vaccination. All receptors derive from an adult in good health. CDR3s include the opening cysteine and the closing phenylalanine or tryptophan. D genes are given only for firm matches. A row's size may be missing; if present it is once, few, many or a size class.

TRBV6-5	TRBJ1-4	.	14	.	CAGGNGAVNEKLFF	TGTGCCGGAGGAAATGGGGCAGTTAATGAAAAACTGTTTTTT
TRBV27	TRBJ1-1	.	16	.	CASSYRGRGLNTEAFF	TGTGCCAGCAGTTATAGGGGTCGCGGATTGAACACTGAAGCTTTCTTT
TRBV5-4	TRBJ1-1	.	12	.	CASSDTGFEAFF	TGTGCCAGCAGCGACACAGGGTTTGAAGCTTTCTTT
TRBV27	TRBJ1-2	.	16	TRBD1	CASSPGTGVLLYGYTF	TGTGCCAGCAGTCCCGGGACAGGGGTTCTACTCTATGGCTACACCTTC
TRBV30	TRBJ2-1	once	15	TRBD2	CAWSVLASGYNEQFF	TGTGCCTGGAGTGTATTGGCTAGCGGCTACAATGAGCAGTTCTTC
TRBV2	TRBJ1-4	.	11	.	CASSVGEKLFF	TGTGCCAGCAGTGTTGGTGAAAAACTGTTTTTT
TRBV2	TRBJ2-1	.	15	TRBD1	CASCPGQAGRNEQFF	TGTGCCAGCTGCCCGGGACAGGCGGGTAGAAATGAGCAGTTCTTC
TRBV5-1	TRBJ1-1	.	14	.	CASSRETQRSVAFF	TGCGCCAGCAGCCGAGAGACACAGCGCAGTGTAGCTTTCTTT
TRBV5-1	TRBJ2-7	.	17	TRBD2	CASSPAPGLAGDNEQYF	TGCGCCAGCAGCCCCGCTCCGGGACTAGCGGGAGACAACGAGCAGTACTTC
TRBV5-1	TRBJ2-2	.	18	.	CASSAGSQTYQNTGELFF	TGCGCCAGCAGCGCCGGGTCTCAAACTTACCAGAACACCGGGGAGCTGTTTTTT
TRBV6-5	TRBJ1-1	few	16	.	CASSYSEVFMNTEAFF	TGTGCCAGCAGTTACTCGGAAGTTTTCATGAACACTGAAGCTTTCTTT
TRBV14	TRBJ1-2	.	13	.	CASSQGQYYGYTF	TGTGCCAGCAGCCAAGGACAGTACTATGGCTACACCTTC
TRBV7-2	TRBJ2-7	.	15	TRBD2	CASSAGLAGVYEQYF	TGTGCCAGCAGCGCCGGACTAGCGGGAGTGTACGAGCAGTACTTC
TRBV7-9	TRBJ2-1	.	16	.	CASSPKDGLFINEQFF	TGTGCCAGCAGCCCCAAGGACGGACTATTCATCAATGAGCAGTTCTTC
TRBV2	TRBJ1-2	.	12	TRBD1	CASVQGAHGYTF	TGTGCCTCTGTACAGGGGGCACATGGCTACACCTTC
TRBV19	TRBJ2-7	.	15	TRBD2	CASRPGTSPSGEQYF	TGTGCCAGTAGACCCGGGACTAGCCCCTCGGGGGAGCAGTACTTC
TRBV27	TRBJ1-6	once	12	.	CASSRAATPLHF	TGTGCCAGCAGCCGCGCGGCCACACCCCTCCACTTT
TRBV30	TRBJ2-7	.	13	.	CAWRLMSSYEQYF	TGTGCCTGGAGGTTGATGAGCTCCTACGAGCAGTACTTC
TRBV7-8	TRBJ1-1	.	16	TRBD1	CASSLQFRDRDTEAFF	TGTGCCAGCAGCTTACAATTCCGGGACAGAGACACTGAAGCTTTCTTT
TRBV7-2	TRBJ1-2	.	13	.	CASTIDSFYGYTF	TGTGCCAGCACCATAGACAGCTTCTATGGCTACACCTTC
TRBV24-1	TRBJ2-3	.	14	.	CATSDLTGPDTQYF	TGTGCCACCAGTGATTTGACAGGGCCAGATACGCAGTATTTT
TRBV27	TRBJ2-7	.	14	.	CASSPRLVRDEQYF	TGTGCCAGCAGTCCCCGACTGGTCCGGGACGAGCAGTACTTC
TRBV28	TRBJ1-1	.	15	.	CASSSQNRGYTEAFF	TGTGCCAGCAGTTCACAGAACCGAGGGTACACTGAAGCTTTCTTT
TRBV27	TRBJ2-7	.	15	.	CASSLLIQGKGEQYF	TGTGCCAGCAGTTTACTTATTCAGGGGAAGGGCGAGCAGTACTTC
TRBV11-2	TRBJ2-7	.	17	.	CASSLGLPGRGTYEQYF	TGTGCCAGCAGCTTAGGTCTGCCGGGACGGGGAACCTACGAGCAGTACTTC
TRBV4-1	TRBJ1-1	.	17	.	CASSPIGQGLQNTEAFF	TGCGCCAGCAGCCCGATAGGCCAGGGTCTACAGAACACTGAAGCTTTCTTT
TRBV11-2	TRBJ2-3	.	13	.	CATNLDTTDTQYF	TGTGCCACCAATTTGGACACCACAGATACGCAGTATTTT
TRBV4-1	TRBJ2-7	.	13	.	CASSRAPSYEQYF	TGCGCCAGCAGCCGGGCACCCTCCTACGAGCAGTACTTC
TRBV5-6	TRBJ2-7	.	14	.	CASSLGQGSYEQYF	TGTGCCAGCAGCTTGGGGCAGGGAAGCTACGAGCAGTACTTC
TRBV24-1	TRBJ2-3	.	17	.	CATSPRLGGTSTDTQYF	TGTGCCACCAGTCCCCGGTTGGGCGGGACCTCCACAGATACGCAGTATTTT
TRBV3-1/TRBV3-2	TRBJ2-1	.	14	.	CASSHCGIFNEQFF	TGTGCCAGCAGCCATTGCGGGATTTTCAATGAGCAGTTCTTC
TRBV12-5	TRBJ1-2	.	13	.	CASYSEGDYGYTF	TGTGCTAGCTACTCCGAGGGGGACTATGGCTACACCTTC
TRBV30	TRBJ1-4	few	15	TRBD1	CAWSGTQGVNEKLFF	TGTGCCTGGAGTGGAACACAGGGGGTTAATGAAAAACTGTTTTTT
TRBV5-1	TRBJ2-2	.	17	TRBD2	CASSLVPSGVNTGELFF	TGCGCCAGCAGCTTGGTACCTAGCGGGGTGAACACCGGGGAGCTGTTTTTT
TRBV30	TRBJ2-1	.	15	TRBD2	CAWSWASGLYNEQFF	TGTGCCTGGAGTTGGGCTAGCGGCCTATACAATGAGCAGTTCTTC
TRBV24-1	TRBJ2-3	.	15	TRBD1	CATSDLTGQGSTQYF	TGTGCCACCAGTGATTTGACGGGACAGGGTAGCACGCAGTATTTT
TRBV7-8	TRBJ2-7	.	15	.	CASSSIDTSGHEQYF	TGTGCCAGCAGCTCGATCGACACCAGTGGTCACGAGCAGTACTTC
TRBV6-5	TRBJ1-2	.	16	.	CASSYSLTGRGYGYTF	TGTGCCAGCAGTTACTCCCTAACGGGACGGGGCTATGGCTACACCTTC
TRBV20-1	TRBJ1-1	.	11	.	CSARMWTEAFF	TGCAGTGCTAGGATGTGGACTGAAGCTTTCTTT
TRBV4-1	TRBJ2-7	.	18	TRBD1	CASSDATRLQGRRDEQYF	TGCGCCAGCAGCGATGCTACCCGACTACAGGGGCGTAGGGACGAGCAGTACTTC
TRBV2	TRBJ2-1	.	16	TRBD2	CASSEAGDLTGNEQFF	TGTGCCAGCAGTGAGGCGGGGGACCTTACGGGTAATGAGCAGTTCTTC
TRBV6-1	TRBJ1-4	.	11	.	CASSFREKLFF	TGTGCCAGCAGTTTTCGGGAAAAACTGTTTTTT